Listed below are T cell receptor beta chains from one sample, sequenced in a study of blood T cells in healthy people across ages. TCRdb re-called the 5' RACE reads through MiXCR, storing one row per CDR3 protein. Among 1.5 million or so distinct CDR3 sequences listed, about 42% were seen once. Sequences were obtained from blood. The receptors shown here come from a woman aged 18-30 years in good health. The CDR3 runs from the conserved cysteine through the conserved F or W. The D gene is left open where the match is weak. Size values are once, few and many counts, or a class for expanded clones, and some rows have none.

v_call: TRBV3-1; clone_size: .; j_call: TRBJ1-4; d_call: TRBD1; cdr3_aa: CASSHSSGDRAVFF; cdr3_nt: TGTGCCAGCAGCCACAGCTCCGGTGACAGGGCCGTGTTTTTT
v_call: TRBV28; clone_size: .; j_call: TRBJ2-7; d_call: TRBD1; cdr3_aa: CASSARDSIYEQYF; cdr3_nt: TGTGCCAGCAGTGCCCGGGACAGCATCTACGAGCAGTACTTC
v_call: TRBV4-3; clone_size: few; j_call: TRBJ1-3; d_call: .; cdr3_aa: CASSQVSAGLGNTIYF; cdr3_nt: TGCGCCAGCAGCCAAGTCAGCGCGGGACTTGGAAACACCATATATTTT
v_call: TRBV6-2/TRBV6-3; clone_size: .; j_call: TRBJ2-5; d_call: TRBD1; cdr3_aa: CASSLLKRLRDSQETQYF; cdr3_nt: TGTGCCAGCAGTCTACTGAAGCGACTCCGGGACAGTCAAGAGACCCAGTACTTC
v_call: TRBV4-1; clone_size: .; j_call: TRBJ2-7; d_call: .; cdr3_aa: CASSQTEPSSYEQYF; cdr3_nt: TGCGCCAGCAGCCAGACAGAACCCAGCTCCTACGAGCAGTACTTC
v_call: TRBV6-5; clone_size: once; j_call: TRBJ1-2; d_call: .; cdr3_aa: CASSDQTNRGYTF; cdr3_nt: TGTGCCAGCAGTGACCAGACGAACCGCGGCTACACCTTC
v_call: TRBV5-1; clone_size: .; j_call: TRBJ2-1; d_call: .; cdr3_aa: CASTNGYNEQFF; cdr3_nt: TGCGCCAGCACCAACGGGTACAATGAGCAGTTCTTC
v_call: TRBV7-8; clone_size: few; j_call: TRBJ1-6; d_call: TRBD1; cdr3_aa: CASSITGDNSPLHF; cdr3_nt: TGTGCCAGCAGCATTACAGGGGATAATTCACCCCTCCACTTT
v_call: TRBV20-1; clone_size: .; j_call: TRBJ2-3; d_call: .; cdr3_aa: CSASPELTDTQYF; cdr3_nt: TGCAGTGCTAGTCCAGAACTCACAGATACGCAGTATTTT
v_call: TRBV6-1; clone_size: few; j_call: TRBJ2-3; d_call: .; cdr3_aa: CASILGTTDTQYF; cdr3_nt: TGTGCCAGCATTCTCGGGACCACAGATACGCAGTATTTT
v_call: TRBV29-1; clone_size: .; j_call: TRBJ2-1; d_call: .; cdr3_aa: CSVIGAYSEQFF; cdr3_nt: TGCAGCGTTATCGGCGCCTACAGTGAGCAGTTCTTC
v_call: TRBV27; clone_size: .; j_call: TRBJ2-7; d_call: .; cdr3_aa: CASSFAGAPQEQYF; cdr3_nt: TGTGCCAGCAGTTTTGCAGGAGCCCCTCAGGAGCAGTACTTC
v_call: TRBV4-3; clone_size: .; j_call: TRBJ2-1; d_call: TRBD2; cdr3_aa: CASSRGLAGNYNEQFF; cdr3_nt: TGCGCCAGCAGTCGGGGACTAGCGGGGAACTACAATGAGCAGTTCTTC
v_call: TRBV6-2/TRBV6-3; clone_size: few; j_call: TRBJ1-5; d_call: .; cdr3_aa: CASSTQGYSNQPQHF; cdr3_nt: TGTGCCAGCAGTACACAGGGTTATAGCAATCAGCCCCAGCATTTT
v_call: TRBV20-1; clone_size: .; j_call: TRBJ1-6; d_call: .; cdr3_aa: CSARSPGSPLHF; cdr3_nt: TGCAGTGCTAGGTCGCCTGGTTCACCCCTCCACTTT
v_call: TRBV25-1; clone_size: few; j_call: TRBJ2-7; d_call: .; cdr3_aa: CASSGQETYEQYF; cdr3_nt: TGTGCCAGCAGTGGACAGGAAACTTACGAGCAGTACTTC
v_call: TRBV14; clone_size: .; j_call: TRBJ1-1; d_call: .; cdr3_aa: CASKNRYTEAFF; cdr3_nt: TGTGCCAGCAAAAACAGGTACACTGAAGCTTTCTTT
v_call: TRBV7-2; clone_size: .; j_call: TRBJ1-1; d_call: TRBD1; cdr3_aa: CASSLLGQGLTEAFF; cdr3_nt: TGTGCCAGCAGCCTACTAGGACAGGGGTTGACTGAAGCTTTCTTT
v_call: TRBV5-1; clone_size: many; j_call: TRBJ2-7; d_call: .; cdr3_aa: CASRLDSSYEQYF; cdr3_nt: TGCGCCAGCAGACTCGACAGTTCCTACGAGCAGTACTTC
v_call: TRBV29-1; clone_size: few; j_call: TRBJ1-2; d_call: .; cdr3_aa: CSVGSRQYYGYTF; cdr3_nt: TGCAGCGTTGGTTCTCGACAGTACTATGGCTACACCTTC
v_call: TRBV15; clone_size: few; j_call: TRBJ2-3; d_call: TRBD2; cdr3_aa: CATSRGKGLAYTQYF; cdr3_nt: TGTGCCACCAGCAGAGGGAAGGGACTAGCGTATACGCAGTATTTT
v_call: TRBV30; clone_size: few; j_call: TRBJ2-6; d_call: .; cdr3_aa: CAWALSSGANVLTF; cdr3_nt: TGTGCCTGGGCGCTAAGCTCTGGGGCCAACGTCCTGACTTTC
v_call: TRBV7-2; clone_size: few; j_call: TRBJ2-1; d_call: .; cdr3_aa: CASSLPSTGSRGDNEQFF; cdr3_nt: TGTGCCAGCAGCTTACCCTCTACCGGGAGCAGGGGTGATAATGAGCAGTTCTTC
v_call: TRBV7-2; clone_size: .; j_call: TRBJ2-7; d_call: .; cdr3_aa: CASSLSRSEQYF; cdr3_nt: TGTGCCAGCAGCTTAAGCAGATCCGAGCAGTACTTC
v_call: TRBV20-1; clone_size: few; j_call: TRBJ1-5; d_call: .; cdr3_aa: CSATSGSLDQPQHF; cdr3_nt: TGCAGTGCGACATCAGGGAGCTTGGATCAGCCCCAGCATTTT
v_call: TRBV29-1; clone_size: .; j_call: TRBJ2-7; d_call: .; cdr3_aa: CSVGGDFNYEQYF; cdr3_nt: TGCAGCGTTGGAGGGGATTTCAACTACGAGCAGTACTTC
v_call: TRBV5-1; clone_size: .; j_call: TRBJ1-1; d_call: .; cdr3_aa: CASSLGKGLTGDTEAFF; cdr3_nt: TGCGCCAGCAGCTTGGGTAAGGGGTTGACCGGGGACACTGAAGCTTTCTTT
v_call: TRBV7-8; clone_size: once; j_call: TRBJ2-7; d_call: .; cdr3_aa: CASSLGPGVNEQYF; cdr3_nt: TGTGCCAGCAGCTTAGGCCCCGGAGTCAATGAGCAGTACTTC
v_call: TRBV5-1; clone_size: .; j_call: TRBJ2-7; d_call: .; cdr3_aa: CASSLGGPTSYEQYF; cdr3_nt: TGCGCCAGCAGCTTGGGGGGGCCCACTTCCTACGAGCAGTACTTC
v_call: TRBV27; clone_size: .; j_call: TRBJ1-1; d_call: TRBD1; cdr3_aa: CASSYLDRGEAFF; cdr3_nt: TGTGCCAGCAGTTATCTCGACAGGGGTGAAGCTTTCTTT
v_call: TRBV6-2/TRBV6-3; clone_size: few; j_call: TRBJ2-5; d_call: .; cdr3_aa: CASSYPDGRETQYF; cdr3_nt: TGTGCCAGCAGTTACCCTGACGGGAGAGAGACCCAGTACTTC
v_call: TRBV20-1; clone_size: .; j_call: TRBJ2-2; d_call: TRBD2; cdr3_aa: CSARDGTSGSTGELFF; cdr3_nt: TGCAGTGCTAGAGATGGGACTAGCGGAAGTACCGGGGAGCTGTTTTTT
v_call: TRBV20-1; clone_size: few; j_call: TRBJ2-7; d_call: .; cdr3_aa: CSATREAYEQYF; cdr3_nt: TGCAGTGCAACTAGAGAAGCCTACGAGCAGTACTTC
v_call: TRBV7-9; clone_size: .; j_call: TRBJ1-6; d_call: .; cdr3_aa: CTSSVVQGGDSPLHF; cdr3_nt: TGTACCAGCAGCGTGGTCCAGGGAGGTGATTCACCCCTCCACTTT
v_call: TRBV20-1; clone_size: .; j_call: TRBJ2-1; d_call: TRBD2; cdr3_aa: CSARDAGGRFYNEQFF; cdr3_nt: TGCAGTGCTAGAGATGCGGGGGGACGATTCTACAATGAGCAGTTCTTC
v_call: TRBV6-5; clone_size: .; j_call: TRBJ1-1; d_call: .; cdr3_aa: CASSYSAQGLGTEAFF; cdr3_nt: TGTGCCAGCAGTTACTCGGCTCAGGGGTTAGGCACTGAAGCTTTCTTT
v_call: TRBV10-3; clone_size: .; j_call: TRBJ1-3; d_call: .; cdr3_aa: CAINPAGGPGNTIYF; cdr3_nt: TGTGCCATCAACCCCGCGGGGGGCCCTGGAAACACCATATATTTT
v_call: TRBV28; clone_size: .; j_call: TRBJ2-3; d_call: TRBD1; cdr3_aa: CASSYQGAKGTDTQYF; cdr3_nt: TGTGCCAGCAGTTATCAGGGGGCGAAGGGCACAGATACGCAGTATTTT
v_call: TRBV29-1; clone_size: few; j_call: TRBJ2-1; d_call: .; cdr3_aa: CSVDARGYNEQFF; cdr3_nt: TGCAGCGTTGATGCTCGGGGGTACAATGAGCAGTTCTTC
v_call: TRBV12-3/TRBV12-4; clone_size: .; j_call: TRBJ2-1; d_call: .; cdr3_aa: CASSLAQGWGAWDEQFF; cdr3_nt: TGTGCCAGCAGTTTAGCGCAAGGCTGGGGGGCCTGGGATGAGCAGTTCTTC
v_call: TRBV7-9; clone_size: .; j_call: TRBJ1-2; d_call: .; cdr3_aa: CALRTAFNYGYTF; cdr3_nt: TGTGCTCTCCGGACAGCTTTTAACTATGGCTACACCTTC
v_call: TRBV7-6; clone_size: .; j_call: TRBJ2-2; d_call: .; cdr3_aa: CASSHPMWAEENTGELFF; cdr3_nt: TGTGCCAGCAGCCACCCCATGTGGGCGGAAGAAAACACCGGGGAGCTGTTTTTT
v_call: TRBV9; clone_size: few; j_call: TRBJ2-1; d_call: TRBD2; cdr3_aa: CASSVVPSGSYNEQFF; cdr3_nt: TGTGCCAGCAGCGTAGTGCCTAGCGGATCCTACAATGAGCAGTTCTTC
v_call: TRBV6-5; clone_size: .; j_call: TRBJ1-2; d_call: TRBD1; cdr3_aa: CASSYLGTGDGYGYTF; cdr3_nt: TGTGCCAGCAGTTACTTGGGGACAGGCGATGGTTATGGCTACACCTTC
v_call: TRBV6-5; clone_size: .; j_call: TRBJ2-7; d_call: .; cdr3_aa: CASSYDQNGYEQYF; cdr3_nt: TGTGCCAGCAGTTACGACCAAAACGGCTACGAGCAGTACTTC
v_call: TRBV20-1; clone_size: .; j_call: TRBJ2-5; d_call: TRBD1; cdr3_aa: CSARVRGRGRVNEQYF; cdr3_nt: TGCAGTGCTAGAGTACGGGGCAGGGGGCGCGTCAATGAGCAGTACTTC
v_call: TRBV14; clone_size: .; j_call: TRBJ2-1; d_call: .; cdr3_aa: CASSQLVQDNEQFF; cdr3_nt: TGTGCCAGCAGCCAACTAGTACAGGACAATGAGCAGTTCTTC
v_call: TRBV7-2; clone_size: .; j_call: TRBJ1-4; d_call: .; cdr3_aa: CASAGQLNEKLFF; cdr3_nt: TGTGCCAGCGCCGGACAGCTTAATGAAAAACTGTTTTTT
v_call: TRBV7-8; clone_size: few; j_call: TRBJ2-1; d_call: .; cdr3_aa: CASSPSAGATNEQFF; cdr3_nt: TGTGCCAGCAGCCCCTCCGCGGGGGCCACCAATGAGCAGTTCTTC
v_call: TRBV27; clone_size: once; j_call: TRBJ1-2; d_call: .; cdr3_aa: CASSSLPTRDLDGYTF; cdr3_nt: TGTGCCAGCAGTTCACTTCCAACCAGGGACTTAGATGGCTACACCTTC